Listed below are T cell receptor beta chains from one sample, sequenced in a study of shared clonotypes between healthy human individuals. TCRdb keeps only in-frame clones here, not all; method: immunoSEQ multiplex PCR. The table shows 2 million to 2.5 million clones, with around 90% occurring only once. The source material was naive CD4+ T cells from PBMCs. The receptor source for this set is a man between 18 and 35 years old in good health. Some clones in this sample may be carry-over from other donors' samples. Both conserved end residues are part of each CDR3. The D gene is left open where the match is weak. Only some rows state a clone size, as once, few, many or a class for expanded clones.

>TRBJ1-2|.|TRBV5-6|TRBD1
CASSLGTQGARGYTF
TGTGCCAGCAGCTTGGGGACACAGGGGGCGCGTGGCTACACCTTC
>TRBJ2-2|.|TRBV28|.
CASRRESGELFF
TGTGCCAGCAGGAGGGAGTCCGGGGAGCTGTTTTTT
>TRBJ1-2|.|TRBV7-9|.
CASSQIPGQIGGYTF
TGTGCCAGCAGCCAGATCCCAGGACAGATCGGTGGCTACACCTTC
>TRBJ1-5|.|TRBV9|.
CASSVGAGDNQPQHF
TGTGCCAGCAGCGTAGGGGCAGGGGACAATCAGCCCCAGCATTTT
>TRBJ1-1|.|TRBV6-5|.
CASSYGQGNTEAFF
TGTGCCAGCAGTTACGGGCAGGGGAACACTGAAGCTTTCTTT
>TRBJ2-2|.|TRBV11-3|TRBD2
CASSYGGGRELFF
TGTGCCAGCAGCTACGGCGGGGGAAGGGAGCTGTTTTTT
>TRBJ1-4|.|TRBV9|.
CASSVASGGSNEKLFF
TGTGCCAGCAGCGTAGCGAGTGGGGGATCTAATGAAAAACTGTTTTTT
>TRBJ2-7|.|TRBV7-9|.
CASSLEDGGPYEQYF
TGTGCCAGCAGCTTAGAGGATGGGGGCCCCTACGAGCAGTACTTC
>TRBJ1-3|once|TRBV19|.
CASSPRGVGSGNTIYF
TGTGCCAGTAGTCCCAGGGGAGTGGGCTCTGGAAACACCATATATTTT
>TRBJ2-1|.|TRBV5-6|TRBD1
CASSLGGGPRKVF
TGTGCCAGCAGCTTGGGAGGGGGCCCCAGGAAGGTCTTC
>TRBJ2-7|.|TRBV18|.
CASSQGRSFDGQYF
TGTGCCAGCTCACAGGGACGGAGCTTCGACGGGCAGTACTTC
>TRBJ2-7|.|TRBV11-2|TRBD2
CASSGGTSALREQYF
TGTGCCAGCAGCGGCGGGACTAGCGCCTTGCGAGAGCAGTACTTC
>TRBJ1-3|.|TRBV6-6|.
CASSYSGSSGNTIYF
TGTGCCAGCAGTTACTCGGGGAGCTCTGGAAACACCATATATTTT
>TRBJ2-3|.|TRBV28|TRBD2
CASSDSGTPDTQYF
TGTGCCAGCAGTGATAGCGGGACTCCAGATACGCAGTATTTT